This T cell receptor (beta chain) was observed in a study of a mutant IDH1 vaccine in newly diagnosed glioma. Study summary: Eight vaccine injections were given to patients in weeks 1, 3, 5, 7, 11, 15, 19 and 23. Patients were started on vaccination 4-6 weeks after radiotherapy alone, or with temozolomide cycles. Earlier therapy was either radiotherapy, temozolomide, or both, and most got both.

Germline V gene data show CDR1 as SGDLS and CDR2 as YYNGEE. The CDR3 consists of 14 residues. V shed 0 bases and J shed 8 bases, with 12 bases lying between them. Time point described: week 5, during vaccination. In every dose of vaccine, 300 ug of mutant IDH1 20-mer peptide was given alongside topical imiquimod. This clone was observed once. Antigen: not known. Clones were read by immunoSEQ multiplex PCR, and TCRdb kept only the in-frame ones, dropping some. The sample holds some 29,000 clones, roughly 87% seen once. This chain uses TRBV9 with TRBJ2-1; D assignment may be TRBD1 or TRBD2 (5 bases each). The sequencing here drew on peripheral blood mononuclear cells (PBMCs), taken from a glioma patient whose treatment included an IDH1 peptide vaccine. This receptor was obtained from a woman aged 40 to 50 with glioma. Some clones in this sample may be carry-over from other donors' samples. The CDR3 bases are TGTGCCAGCAGCGTAGTGGGGGTCATTGATGAGCAGTTCTTC. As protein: CASSVVGVIDEQFF.